This T cell receptor (beta chain) is from a study of OX40 agonist ivuxolimab in advanced cancers. Profiling relied on immunoSEQ multiplex PCR, and the TCRdb table lists in-frame clones only, not all of them. Here the sample spans about 98,000 clones, 85% to 95% being singletons. The V gene lost 5 bases and the J gene lost 5 bases, with 15 bases spanning the gap. Germline V lookup: CDR1 SGHNT, CDR2 YENEEA. This CDR3 is built from 14 residues. The sequenced sample was CD4+ or CD8+ T cells sorted from blood, obtained in a trial of the OX40 agonist ivuxolimab. The clonotype originates from an adult with an advanced solid tumor such as melanoma, head and neck, liver or kidney cancer. The chain employs TRBV11-3 and TRBJ2-5; D assignment may be TRBD1 or TRBD2 (6 bases each). DNA for the CDR3: TGTGCCAGCAGCCGAGGGGGGTCGTGGGAGACCCAGTACTTC. It codes for CASSRGGSWETQYF.